These T cell receptor beta chains were read from a single sample in a study of blood T cell repertoires in COVID-19. The data were produced by immunoSEQ multiplex PCR, yet TCRdb's version contains in-frame clones alone and is incomplete. The table shows under 300,000 clones, with 75% to 90% occurring only once. Material for sequencing was PBMCs or T cells enriched from blood (not recorded which). These receptors all come from a woman aged 45-60 years who had recovered from COVID-19. Each CDR3 is given with its conserved first and last residue. The D gene is left open where the match is weak. A clone size is listed for some rows: how often the clone was seen (once, few, many), or a class if it is expanded.

clone size: NA
V gene: TRBV3-1/TRBV3-2
J gene: TRBJ2-4
D gene: TRBD1
CDR3 DNA: TGTGCCAGCAGCCATGGGTGGACAGGGGGCGCGGACATTCAGTACTTC
CDR3 protein: CASSHGWTGGADIQYF

clone size: few
V gene: TRBV5-1
J gene: TRBJ2-7
D gene: TRBD2
CDR3 DNA: TGCGCCAGCATCGGACTAGCGGGAGTCCCGGGCGAGCAGTACTTC
CDR3 protein: CASIGLAGVPGEQYF

clone size: NA
V gene: TRBV5-4
J gene: TRBJ1-4
D gene: NA
CDR3 DNA: TGTGCCAGCAGCTTGGCGGGGGAGATGACTAATGAAAAACTGTTTTTT
CDR3 protein: CASSLAGEMTNEKLFF

clone size: once
V gene: TRBV15
J gene: TRBJ1-5
D gene: NA
CDR3 DNA: TGTGCCACCAGCAGAGACCGGTACGTTCAGCCCCAGCATTTT
CDR3 protein: CATSRDRYVQPQHF

clone size: NA
V gene: TRBV29-1
J gene: TRBJ2-6
D gene: TRBD2
CDR3 DNA: TGCAGCGTCCTTACCCGCGGACTAGCGGGAGTTGGGGCCAACGTCCTGACTTTC
CDR3 protein: CSVLTRGLAGVGANVLTF

clone size: once
V gene: TRBV28
J gene: TRBJ1-5
D gene: TRBD1
CDR3 DNA: TGTGCCAGCAGTTCCGGGGACAGGGAAGTTCTGCCCCAGCATTTT
CDR3 protein: CASSSGDREVLPQHF

clone size: NA
V gene: TRBV3-1/TRBV3-2
J gene: TRBJ2-1
D gene: NA
CDR3 DNA: TGTGCCAGCAGTTCCCGGCCATTAGCGGAGCAGTTCTTC
CDR3 protein: CASSSRPLAEQFF

clone size: once
V gene: TRBV28
J gene: TRBJ1-2
D gene: NA
CDR3 DNA: TGTGCCAGCAGTTTCGGGTCAGGGGCTGCCTATGGCTACACCTTC
CDR3 protein: CASSFGSGAAYGYTF

clone size: NA
V gene: TRBV7-9
J gene: TRBJ1-2
D gene: NA
CDR3 DNA: TGTGCCATCCCCGGGGGACTATATGGCTACACCTTC
CDR3 protein: CAIPGGLYGYTF

clone size: NA
V gene: TRBV4-2
J gene: TRBJ2-6
D gene: TRBD2
CDR3 DNA: TGTGCCAGCAGCCAAGAACCGACTAGCGGGAGCCGGGTTGGGGCCAACGTCCTGACTTTC
CDR3 protein: CASSQEPTSGSRVGANVLTF